The clone carrying this T cell receptor beta chain was found once. The antigen remains unidentified. The CDR3 consists of 15 residues. CDR1 is MNHNY, CDR2 SVGAGI, per germline (reference sequence). V lost 5 bases, J lost 5 bases, and 8 bases stayed unmatched. The data originate from a study of lymphopenia after photon versus proton radiotherapy. General study points: After lymphocyte nadir, photon-treated repertoires showed oligoclonal expansion, especially CD8+ Temra. Relative stability marked proton patients; photon patients lost diversity and naive cells. Larger post-nadir TCR diversity loss correlated inversely with survival in deceased patients.

Clones were read by immunoSEQ multiplex PCR, and TCRdb kept only the in-frame ones, dropping some. The sample carries around 62,000 clones, about 81% recorded once. Sample: peripheral blood, taken from a patient treated with proton-based radiotherapy. The genes are TRBV6-6 and TRBJ2-4; 8 positions match TRBD2. This sequence originates from a man aged 55 to 70 with pancreatic cancer. The CDR3 DNA reads as TGTGCCAGCAGTCCCCGGGGGGGGCAACAAAACATTCAGTACTTC. Encoded protein: CASSPRGGQQNIQYF.